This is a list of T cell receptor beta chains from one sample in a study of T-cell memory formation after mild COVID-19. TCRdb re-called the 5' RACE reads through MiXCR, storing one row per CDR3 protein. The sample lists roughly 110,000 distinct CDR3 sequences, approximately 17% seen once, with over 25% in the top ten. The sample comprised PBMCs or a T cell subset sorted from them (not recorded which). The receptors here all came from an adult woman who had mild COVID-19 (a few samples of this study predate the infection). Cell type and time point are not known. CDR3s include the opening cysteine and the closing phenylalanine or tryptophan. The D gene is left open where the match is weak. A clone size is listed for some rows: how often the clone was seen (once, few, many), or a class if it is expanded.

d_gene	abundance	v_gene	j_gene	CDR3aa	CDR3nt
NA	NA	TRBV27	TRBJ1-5	CASSLSRQDNQPQHF	TGTGCCAGCAGTTTATCACGACAGGACAATCAGCCCCAGCATTTT
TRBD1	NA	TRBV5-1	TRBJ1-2	CASSRTGEVNYGYTF	TGCGCCAGCAGCCGGACAGGGGAAGTTAACTATGGCTACACCTTC
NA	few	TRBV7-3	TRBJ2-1	CASSPGPAGDEQFF	TGTGCCAGCAGCCCAGGACCAGCGGGCGATGAGCAGTTCTTC
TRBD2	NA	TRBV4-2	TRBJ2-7	CASSPRSTSGSSIGGPFEQYF	TGTGCCAGCAGCCCCCGGTCCACTAGCGGGAGTTCGATAGGGGGTCCTTTCGAGCAGTACTTC
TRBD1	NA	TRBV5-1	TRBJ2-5	CASSSPSDRIEETQYF	TGCGCCAGCAGCTCGCCCTCGGACAGGATAGAAGAGACCCAGTACTTC
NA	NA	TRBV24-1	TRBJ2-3	CATSDPLADTQYF	TGTGCCACCAGTGACCCACTGGCAGATACGCAGTATTTT
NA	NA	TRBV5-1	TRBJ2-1	CASSLALSGTGEQFF	TGCGCCAGCAGCTTGGCCCTTAGCGGTACGGGTGAGCAGTTCTTC
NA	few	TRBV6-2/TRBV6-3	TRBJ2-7	CPVSGGKPYEQYF	TGCCCAGTTAGCGGCGGTAAGCCCTACGAGCAGTACTTC
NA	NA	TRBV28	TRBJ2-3	CASSFLSGTDTQYF	TGTGCCAGCAGTTTCCTCTCGGGCACAGATACGCAGTATTTT
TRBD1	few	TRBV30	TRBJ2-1	CAWSTGTGGHNEQFF	TGTGCCTGGAGCACCGGGACAGGGGGTCACAATGAGCAGTTCTTC
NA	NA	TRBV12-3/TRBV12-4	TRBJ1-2	CASSLGPGVNYGYTF	TGTGCCAGCAGTTTAGGCCCAGGGGTTAACTATGGCTACACCTTC
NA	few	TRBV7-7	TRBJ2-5	CASSQFEGDQETQYF	TGTGCCAGCAGCCAATTTGAAGGGGACCAAGAGACCCAGTACTTC
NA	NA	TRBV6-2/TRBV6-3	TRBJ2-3	CAAADGESTDTQYF	TGTGCTGCCGCCGACGGGGAGAGCACAGATACGCAGTATTTT
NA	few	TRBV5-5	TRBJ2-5	CASSLAPRDQETQYF	TGTGCCAGCAGCTTGGCCCCCAGGGACCAAGAGACCCAGTACTTC
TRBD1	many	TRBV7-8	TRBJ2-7	CASSPGTGFYEQYF	TGTGCCAGCAGCCCCGGGACAGGGTTCTACGAGCAGTACTTC
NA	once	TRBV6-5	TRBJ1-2	CASGTTELRGYTF	TGTGCCAGCGGAACGACGGAGCTCCGGGGCTACACCTTC
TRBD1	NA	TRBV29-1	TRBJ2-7	CSVTGTANYEQYF	TGCAGCGTTACTGGGACAGCCAACTACGAGCAGTACTTC
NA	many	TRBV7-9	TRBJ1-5	CASSLEEVVGPQHF	TGTGCCAGCAGCTTAGAGGAGGTCGTCGGGCCCCAGCATTTT
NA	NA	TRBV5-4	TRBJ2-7	CASSTGTRAYEQYF	TGTGCCAGCAGCACGGGGACCCGAGCCTACGAGCAGTACTTC
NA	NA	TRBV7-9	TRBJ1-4	CASSFFAGPANEKLFF	TGTGCCAGCAGCTTTTTTGCCGGACCCGCTAATGAAAAACTGTTTTTT
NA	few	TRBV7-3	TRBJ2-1	CASSLMSGDEQFF	TGTGCCAGCAGCTTAATGAGTGGGGATGAGCAGTTCTTC
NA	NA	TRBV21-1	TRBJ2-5	CASNSGYPKGETQYF	TGTGCCAGCAACTCAGGATATCCGAAAGGAGAGACCCAGTACTTC
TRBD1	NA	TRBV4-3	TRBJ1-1	CASSQGTGEVTEAFF	TGCGCCAGCAGCCAAGGGACAGGGGAGGTAACTGAAGCTTTCTTT
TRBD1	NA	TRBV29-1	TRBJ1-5	CSAVPGQGAYSNQPQHF	TGCAGCGCCGTCCCGGGACAGGGGGCCTATAGCAATCAGCCCCAGCATTTT
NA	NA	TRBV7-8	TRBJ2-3	CASSLVWGAFAKDTQYF	TGTGCCAGCAGCTTAGTATGGGGGGCCTTTGCGAAAGATACGCAGTATTTT
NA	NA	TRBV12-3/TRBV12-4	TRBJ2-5	CASTLSQGWGETQYF	TGTGCCAGCACCCTTTCCCAGGGCTGGGGGGAGACCCAGTACTTC
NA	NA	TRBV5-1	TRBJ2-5	CASSLKSGGLKLETQYF	TGCGCCAGCAGCTTAAAATCCGGGGGCCTCAAATTGGAGACCCAGTACTTC
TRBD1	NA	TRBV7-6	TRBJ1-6	CASSSTGANSPLHF	TGTGCCAGCAGCTCGACAGGGGCGAATTCACCCCTCCACTTT
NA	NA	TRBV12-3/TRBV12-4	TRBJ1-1	CASSAWSLNTEAFF	TGTGCCAGCAGTGCCTGGTCCTTGAACACTGAAGCTTTCTTT
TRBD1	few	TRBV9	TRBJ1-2	CASSAGQGRNTF	TGTGCCAGCAGCGCTGGACAGGGTAGGAACACCTTC
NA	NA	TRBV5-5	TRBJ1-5	CASSLVLDQPQHF	TGTGCCAGCAGCTTGGTTCTTGATCAGCCCCAGCATTTT
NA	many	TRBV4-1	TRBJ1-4	CASSQAGTGREKLFF	TGCGCCAGCAGCCAAGCCGGGACCGGACGCGAAAAACTGTTTTTT
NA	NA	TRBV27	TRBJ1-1	CASSPPGRNEAFF	TGTGCCAGCAGTCCCCCCGGGAGGAACGAAGCTTTCTTT
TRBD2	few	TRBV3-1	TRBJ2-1	CASSQGYTLAGDYNEQFF	TGTGCCAGCAGCCAAGGCTACACGTTGGCGGGGGACTACAATGAGCAGTTCTTC
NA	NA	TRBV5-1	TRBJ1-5	CASSLAIDQPQHF	TGCGCCAGCAGCTTGGCAATTGATCAGCCCCAGCATTTT
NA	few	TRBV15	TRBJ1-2	CATSRDRGTAYNYGYTF	TGTGCCACCAGCAGAGATCGGGGTACAGCCTATAACTATGGCTACACCTTC
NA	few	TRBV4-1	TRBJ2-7	CASSQDYTYEQYF	TGCGCCAGCAGCCAAGATTACACATACGAGCAGTACTTC
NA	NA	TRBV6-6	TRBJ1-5	CASSSWEGLQPQHF	TGTGCCAGCAGCTCCTGGGAGGGGCTACAGCCCCAGCATTTT
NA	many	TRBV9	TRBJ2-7	CASSVAMSGPYEQYF	TGTGCCAGCAGCGTAGCTATGAGCGGTCCCTACGAGCAGTACTTC
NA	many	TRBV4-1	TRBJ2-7	CASSQDIRGLYEQYF	TGCGCCAGCAGCCAAGATATAAGGGGCCTCTACGAGCAGTACTTC
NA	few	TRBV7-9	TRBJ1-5	CASSGQLDQPQHF	TGTGCCAGCAGCGGACAGTTGGATCAGCCCCAGCATTTT
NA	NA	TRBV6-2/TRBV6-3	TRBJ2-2	CASSYLLAARDSIGELFF	TGTGCCAGCAGTTATCTTTTGGCGGCAAGGGATAGCATCGGGGAGCTGTTTTTT
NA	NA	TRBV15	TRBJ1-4	CATSGTRGNEKLFF	TGTGCCACCAGCGGTACAAGGGGTAATGAAAAACTGTTTTTT
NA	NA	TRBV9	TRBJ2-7	CASSVAPGVSYEQYF	TGTGCCAGCAGCGTAGCTCCGGGGGTGTCTTACGAGCAGTACTTC
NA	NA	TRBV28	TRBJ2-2	CASSLVAGELFF	TGTGCCAGCAGTTTGGTCGCCGGGGAGCTGTTTTTT
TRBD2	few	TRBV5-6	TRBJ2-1	CASSSGTSSYNEQFF	TGTGCCAGCAGCTCCGGGACTAGCTCCTACAATGAGCAGTTCTTC
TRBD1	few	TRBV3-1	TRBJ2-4	CASSHRTGTDWIAKNIQYF	TGTGCCAGCAGCCACCGGACAGGGACCGACTGGATAGCCAAAAACATTCAGTACTTC
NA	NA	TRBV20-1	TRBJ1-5	CSAPGQQPQHF	TGCAGTGCCCCAGGTCAGCAGCCCCAGCATTTT
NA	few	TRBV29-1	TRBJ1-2	CSVTGIDYGYTF	TGCAGCGTTACCGGGATCGACTATGGCTACACCTTC
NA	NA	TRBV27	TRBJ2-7	CASSLLGGPYEQYF	TGTGCCAGCAGTTTATTGGGGGGCCCTTACGAGCAGTACTTC
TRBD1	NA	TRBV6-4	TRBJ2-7	CASSRGLTYEQYF	TGTGCCAGCAGTAGGGGGCTAACCTACGAGCAGTACTTC
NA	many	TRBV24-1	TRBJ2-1	CATSDSSGTVNEQFF	TGTGCCACCAGTGACTCAAGCGGGACAGTCAATGAGCAGTTCTTC
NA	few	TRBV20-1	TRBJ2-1	CSVGVGEQFF	TGCAGTGTTGGCGTTGGTGAGCAGTTCTTC
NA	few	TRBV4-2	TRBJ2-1	CASSQGPGNEQFF	TGTGCCAGCAGCCAAGGTCCTGGAAATGAGCAGTTCTTC
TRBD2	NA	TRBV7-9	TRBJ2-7	CASSSLAGSAYEQYF	TGTGCCAGCAGCTCACTAGCGGGGTCAGCCTACGAGCAGTACTTC